This T cell receptor (beta chain) was recovered during a study of cytomegalovirus exposure and HLA in healthy donors. A remark on this clone: Its antigen is not known.

Study-wide results and caveats: Based on reports, TCR beta sequences accurately predicted HLA-A and HLA-B alleles for most subjects. Available immune exposure information covered CMV serostatus only.

The primer mix had 60 Vbeta and 13 Jbeta primers. Sequenced by immunoSEQ multiplex PCR; TCRdb stores in-frame clones only, minus some. In the table there are approximately 84,000 clones, 78% of which are singletons. What was sequenced was PBMCs. The origin of this receptor is a male donor in good health and CMV-seropositive.

The CDR3, as DNA: TGTGCCAGCAAAGGGGGAAGCGGGAGTATCTACGAGCAGTACTTC. It codes for CASKGGSGSIYEQYF. The chain employs TRBV28 and TRBJ2-7; TRBD2 matches at 8 bases. V trimming: 7 bases; J trimming: 3 bases; junction bases outside the gene matches: 11. The germline CDR1 and CDR2 sequences are MDHEN and SYDVKM. This CDR3 is 15 amino acids long.